Listed below are T cell receptor beta chains from one sample, sequenced in a study of graft-versus-host responses after intestinal transplantation. Sequencing used immunoSEQ multiplex PCR; TCRdb keeps in-frame clones, though not all of them. The top ten clones hold roughly 0.37% of a sample with 70,000 to 100,000 clones, roughly 91% of them seen once. No antigens are known for them. Sequencing was performed on unstimulated CD4+ T cells sorted from spleen or lymph node cells, taken before intestinal transplant. These receptors were taken from a human donor who received an intestinal transplant. Each CDR3 is given with its conserved first and last residue. D genes are given only for firm matches. Where a row states a size, it is once, few, many or the class of an expanded clone; other rows omit it.

d_call	v_call	j_call	clone_size	cdr3_nt	cdr3_aa
NA	TRBV27	TRBJ2-7	NA	TGTGCCAGCAGTACGGTCCGGGATGGCGAGCAGTACTTC	CASSTVRDGEQYF
TRBD2	TRBV7-3	TRBJ2-6	NA	TGTGCCAGCAGCTTGGGCCCCGGGACTATCGGCTCTGGGGCCAACGTCCTGACTTTC	CASSLGPGTIGSGANVLTF
NA	TRBV11-2	TRBJ2-1	NA	TGTGCCAGCAGCTTACGACGGGAAGGTGAGCAGTTCTTC	CASSLRREGEQFF
NA	TRBV19	TRBJ1-1	NA	TGTGCCAGTAGCGCGGGACTCAGGAACACTGAAGCTTTCTTT	CASSAGLRNTEAFF
NA	TRBV13	TRBJ2-1	NA	TGTGCCAGCAGCTTGGTAACGGGAGTGGCCCGAGGGAATGAGCAGTTCTTC	CASSLVTGVARGNEQFF
NA	TRBV2	TRBJ2-1	NA	TGTGCCAGCAGGAGAATGGACAGTAACAATGAGCAGTTCTTC	CASRRMDSNNEQFF
TRBD1	TRBV5-4	TRBJ2-5	NA	TGTGCCAGCAGCTTGGGCGACAGGGGCCAAGAGACCCAGTACTTC	CASSLGDRGQETQYF
NA	TRBV28	TRBJ1-1	NA	TGTGCCAGCAGTGCCCTTATACAGCTATACCTTGGGGCTTTCTTT	CASSALIQLYLGAFF
TRBD1	TRBV20-1	TRBJ1-4	once	TGCAGTGCTATGACAGGGGGGAAACTGTTTTTT	CSAMTGGKLFF
NA	TRBV18	TRBJ2-5	NA	TGTGCCAGCTCACCAATTCGGGGGAAAGAGACCCAGTACTTC	CASSPIRGKETQYF
NA	TRBV11-1	TRBJ2-3	NA	TGTGCCAGCAGCTTGGGGCTAGGGGGCACAGATACGCAGTATTTT	CASSLGLGGTDTQYF
TRBD1	TRBV28	TRBJ2-3	NA	TGTGCCAGCAGTCGTCCGGGACAGGGGTTCACAGATACGCAGTATTTT	CASSRPGQGFTDTQYF
NA	TRBV5-1	TRBJ2-5	NA	TGCGCCAGCAGTCCCACTAGTGCAGAGACCCAGTACTTC	CASSPTSAETQYF
NA	TRBV15	TRBJ1-2	NA	TGTGCCACCAGCAGAGTCGAGGGAGGGAACTATGGCTACACCTTC	CATSRVEGGNYGYTF